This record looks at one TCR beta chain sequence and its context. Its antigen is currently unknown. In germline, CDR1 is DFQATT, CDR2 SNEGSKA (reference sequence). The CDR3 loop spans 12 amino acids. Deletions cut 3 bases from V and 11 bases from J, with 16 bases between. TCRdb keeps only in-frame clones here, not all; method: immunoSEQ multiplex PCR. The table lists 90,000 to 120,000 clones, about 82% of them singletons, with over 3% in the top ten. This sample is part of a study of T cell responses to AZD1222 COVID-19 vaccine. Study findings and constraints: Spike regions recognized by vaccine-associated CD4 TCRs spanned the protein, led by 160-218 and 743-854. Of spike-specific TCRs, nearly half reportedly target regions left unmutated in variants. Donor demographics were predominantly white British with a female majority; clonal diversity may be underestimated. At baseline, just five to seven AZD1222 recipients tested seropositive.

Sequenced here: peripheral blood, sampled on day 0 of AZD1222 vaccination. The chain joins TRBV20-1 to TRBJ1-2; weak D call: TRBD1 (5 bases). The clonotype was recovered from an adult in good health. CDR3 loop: CSASPGFAVYTF. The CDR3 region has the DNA TGCAGTGCTAGTCCAGGGTTTGCTGTGTACACCTTC.